This passage covers 25 T cell receptor beta chains from one sample sequenced in a study of T cells in Graves' hyperthyroidism and ophthalmopathy. RNA transcripts yielded amplified TCR beta CDR3 regions. HTBI primers were the set used in a first-round RT-PCR of the TCR CDR3. TCRdb independently ran MiXCR on the multiplex PCR reads; one entry per CDR3 protein. The sample carries under 400,000 distinct CDR3 sequences, more than 15% recorded once. Material for sequencing was blood. The receptors shown here come from a woman aged 18 to 35 with Graves' hyperthyroidism that later progressed to Graves' ophthalmopathy.

This clonotype showed up many times. The genes are TRBV5-5 and TRBJ2-1, with D possibly TRBD2 on 5 matching bases. The CDR3 has 14 residues. Germline assignment: CDR1 SGHKS and CDR2 YYEKEE (reference sequence). V dropped 0 bases and J dropped 5 bases, with 9 bases sitting between them. The CDR3 DNA follows: TGTGCCAGCAGCTTGGACGGCGGGCACAATGAGCAGTTCTTC. It encodes CASSLDGGHNEQFF.

At least ten counts were recorded for this clonotype. The CDR3 DNA is TGTGCCATCAGTGAAAGTGGAGGTAACACTGAAGCTTTCTTT. Amino acids: CAISESGGNTEAFF. The chain combines TRBV10-3 with TRBJ1-1; D ambiguous. V dropped 3 bases and J dropped 2 bases, with 10 bases sitting between them. Per the germline V gene, CDR1 is ENHRY and CDR2 is SYGVKD. This CDR3 has 14 amino acids.

This clonotype showed up many times. This chain connects TRBV2 to TRBJ2-7; TRBD2 aligns across 8 bases. Germline trimming cut 8 bases from V and 7 bases from J; bases unmatched to any gene: 16. Germline V gives CDR1 SNHLY, CDR2 FYNNEI. The CDR3 extends over 15 amino acids. This chain's CDR3 is CASVGTLAGRGEQYF. The CDR3 coding sequence is TGTGCCAGCGTTGGGACCCTAGCGGGCCGTGGAGAGCAGTACTTC.

The rearrangement uses TRBV7-3 and TRBJ2-1; perhaps TRBD2 as D (6 bases). This CDR3 contains 13 residues. Trimming took 5 bases from V and 7 from J, leaving 12 bases between them. Germline V gene sequence: CDR1 SGHTA, CDR2 FQGTGA. The CDR3 nucleotides are TGTGCCAGCAGCGCAACGCGGGAAAATGAGCAGTTCTTC. Protein: CASSATRENEQFF.

This clonotype appeared many times. The CDR3 spells CASRTLIAGAGDTQYF. The DNA of the CDR3 is TGTGCCAGCAGAACCCTAATAGCGGGAGCAGGAGATACGCAGTATTTT. The chain joins TRBV11-2 to TRBJ2-3; 9 bases line up with TRBD2. Germline CDR1 reads SGHAT; CDR2 reads FQNNGV. The trim removed 6 bases at V and 5 bases at J, leaving 12 bases unmatched. The length of the CDR3 is 16 residues.

This clonotype has only a few counts. This rearrangement joins TRBV20-1 to TRBJ1-2, with D possibly TRBD1 on 5 matching bases. The CDR3 covers 14 residues. Germline CDR1 DFQATT, CDR2 SNEGSKA (reference sequence). Deletions cut 3 bases from V and 1 base from J, with 12 bases between. The CDR3 reads CSARSGGNNYGYTF. CDR3 bases: TGCAGTGCTAGGAGTGGGGGGAATAACTATGGCTACACCTTC.

This clonotype occurred a few times. This sequence joins TRBV6-1 and TRBJ2-6; no reliable D call. With 6 bases removed from V and 0 bases from J, the gap between germline ends came to 12 bases. Germline CDR1 is MNHNS and CDR2 is SASEGT. The length of the CDR3 is 16 residues. CDR3 region: CASSQGRSSGANVLTF. The CDR3, as DNA: TGTGCCAGCAGCCAAGGACGGAGCTCTGGGGCCAACGTCCTGACTTTC.

This chain links TRBV5-1 with TRBJ1-2; 8 positions match TRBD1. Losses at the gene ends were 0 bases for V and 9 bases for J; bases not matched to a gene: 10. The CDR3 loop spans 15 amino acids. Germline CDR1 and CDR2: SGHRS and YFSETQ. CDR3 loop: CASSLGGTGANSYTF. The CDR3 bases are TGCGCCAGCAGCTTGGGAGGGACAGGTGCGAATAGCTACACCTTC. The full variable domain, with the rest looked up from reference TRBV5-1 and TRBJ1-2, is KAGVTQTPRYLIKTRGQQVTLSCSPISGHRSVSWYQQTPGQGLQFLFEYFSETQRNKGNFPGRFSGRQFSNSRSEMNVSTLELGDSALYLCASSLGGTGANSYTFGSGTRLTVV.

The rearrangement links TRBV19 to TRBJ2-2; D is undetermined. Germline values: CDR1 LNHDA, CDR2 SQIVND (reference sequence). Trimming took off 3 bases at V and 2 bases at J, with 16 bases between the two ends. CDR3 length: 17 residues. In DNA form, the CDR3 reads TGTGCCAGTAGTATCGGCCAAGGAGTTTACAACACCGGGGAGCTGTTTTTT. It codes for CASSIGQGVYNTGELFF.

The chain uses TRBV6-2 or TRBV6-3 and TRBJ2-2; D is unresolved. Germline V gene sequence: CDR1 MNHEY, CDR2 SVGEGT. The V gene lost 4 bases and the J gene lost 0 bases, with 6 bases spanning the gap. There are 14 residues in the CDR3. The CDR3 reads CASSWPPNTGELFF. The CDR3 coding sequence is TGTGCCAGCAGTTGGCCTCCGAACACCGGGGAGCTGTTTTTT.

V and J are TRBV5-1 and TRBJ2-5; 8 bases line up with TRBD2. V gave up 4 bases and J gave up 1 base; unmatched junction bases: 3. In germline, CDR1 is SGHRS, CDR2 YFSETQ. The CDR3 loop spans 14 amino acids. CDR3: CASSPTSAQETQYF. CDR3 nucleotide sequence: TGCGCCAGCAGCCCGACTAGCGCCCAAGAGACCCAGTACTTC.

This clonotype was detected many times. The chain uses TRBV6-2 or TRBV6-3 and TRBJ2-1, with 11 bases lining up with TRBD2. The CDR3 covers 20 residues. The V segment lost 5 bases and the J segment 3 bases; nucleotides outside the gene matches: 18. Per the germline V gene, CDR1 is MNHEY and CDR2 is SVGEGT. For the CDR3, the DNA is TGTGCCAGCAGTCCCGTGGCTAGCGGGAGGCGGTATATTATCTACAATGAGCAGTTCTTC. Protein product: CASSPVASGRRYIIYNEQFF.

There are many counts of this clonotype. This chain connects TRBV28 to TRBJ2-7, with D maybe TRBD2 (5 bases). The length of the CDR3 is 12 residues. Trimming removed 11 bases from V and 1 base from J, with 12 bases in between. Germline loops: CDR1 MDHEN, CDR2 SYDVKM. The CDR3 region has the DNA TGTGCCGTGGCGGGCCGGTCCTACGAGCAGTACTTC. Encoded protein: CAVAGRSYEQYF.

This clonotype turned up a few times. No DNA is shown, since the ends of the CDR3 on it are uncertain; the CDR3 is the one TCRdb lists. Here the CDR3 reads CSVYQCYLQETQYF. The rearrangement joins TRBV29-1 to TRBJ2-5. Ends included, the CDR3 has 14 residues. Germline V gives CDR1 SQVTM, CDR2 ANQGSEA.

Many counts were recorded for this clonotype. V usage is TRBV9 and J usage is TRBJ2-5, with unresolved D. The CDR3 length is 13 residues. Trimming took off 1 base at V and 5 bases at J, with 9 bases between the two ends. Germline V gene sequence: CDR1 SGDLS, CDR2 YYNGEE. This CDR3 is CASSVKPRETQYF. For the CDR3, the DNA is TGTGCCAGCAGCGTAAAGCCGCGGGAGACCCAGTACTTC.

This clonotype was counted ten times or more. The genes are TRBV7-9 and TRBJ1-1, with a weak D call TRBD1 (5 bases). The V gene lost 8 bases and the J gene lost 3 bases, with 13 bases spanning the gap. Per germline, CDR1 SEHNR and CDR2 FQNEAQ (reference sequence). The CDR3 loop spans 13 amino acids. This chain's CDR3 is CASRGVSDTEAFF. The CDR3 DNA reads TGTGCCAGCCGAGGGGTGAGCGACACTGAAGCTTTCTTT. Based on the CDR3 plus reference TRBV7-9 and TRBJ1-1, the full variable domain is DTGVSQNPRHKITKRGQNVTFRCDPISEHNRLYWYRQTLGQGPEFLTYFQNEAQLEKSRLLSDRFSAERPKGSFSTLEIQRTEQGDSAMYLCASRGVSDTEAFFGQGTRLTVV.

In this sample, this clonotype turned up a few times. J is TRBJ2-3 and V is TRBV10-3; 8 bases align to TRBD2. This CDR3 is 16 amino acids long. CDR1 ENHRY and CDR2 SYGVKD come from the germline V gene. Germline trimming cut 0 bases from V and 2 bases from J; bases unmatched to any gene: 4. The DNA for the CDR3 is TGTGCCATCAGTGAGTCTAGCGGGACGAACACAGATACGCAGTATTTT. It codes for CAISESSGTNTDTQYF.

The table lists this clonotype with many counts. The J gene is TRBJ2-7, the V gene TRBV6-1; 13 positions match TRBD2. J gave up 1 base and V 2 bases, and 5 bases lay outside the gene matches. The CDR3 totals 17 residues. Per germline, CDR1 MNHNS and CDR2 SASEGT. The CDR3 sequence: CASSERTSGSNSYEQYF. The CDR3 DNA follows: TGTGCCAGCAGTGAAAGGACTAGCGGGAGTAATTCCTACGAGCAGTACTTC.

This clonotype was counted many times. The CDR3 loop reads CASSLLVARNTDTQYF. The CDR3 nucleotides read TGTGCCAGCAGTTTATTAGTAGCGCGTAACACAGATACGCAGTATTTT. The J gene is TRBJ2-3, the V gene TRBV27, with D possibly being TRBD2 (5 bases). The CDR3 covers 16 residues. Germline CDR1 MNHEY, CDR2 SMNVEV (reference sequence). With 1 base removed from V and 2 bases from J, the gap between germline ends came to 13 bases.

The V and J genes are TRBV3-1 and TRBJ2-7; 11 nucleotides agree with TRBD2. V gave up 5 bases and J gave up 7 bases; unmatched junction bases: 7. This CDR3 contains 14 residues. Germline CDR1 LGHDT, CDR2 YNNKEL (reference sequence). CDR3 sequence: CASSSTSGSREQYF. CDR3 nucleotides: TGTGCCAGCAGCTCTACTAGCGGGAGTCGGGAGCAGTACTTC.

The gene calls are TRBV11-1 and TRBJ2-1, with 7 bases identical to TRBD1. The CDR3 has 15 residues. Germline CDR1 SGHAT, CDR2 FQDESV (reference sequence). V trimming: 4 bases; J trimming: 2 bases; junction bases outside the gene matches: 5. This CDR3 is CASSSTGNPYNEQFF. The CDR3 region has the DNA TGTGCCAGCAGCTCGACAGGGAACCCCTACAATGAGCAGTTCTTC. Complete variable domain (other parts from reference TRBV11-1 and TRBJ2-1): EAEVAQSPRYKITEKSQAVAFWCDPISGHATLYWYRQILGQGPELLVQFQDESVVDDSQLPKDRFSAERLKGVDSTLKIQPAELGDSAMYLCASSSTGNPYNEQFFGPGTRLTVL.

This clonotype was detected only a few times. The chain is built from TRBV20-1 and TRBJ2-5, with TRBD2 matching 10 bases. Losses at the gene ends were 0 bases for V and 5 bases for J; bases not matched to a gene: 9. CDR3 length equals 16 residues. Germline V gene sequence: CDR1 DFQATT, CDR2 SNEGSKA (reference sequence). CDR3 loop: CSARDRASGSLETQYF. The CDR3 bases are TGCAGTGCTAGAGATCGGGCTAGCGGGAGCCTGGAGACCCAGTACTTC.

The chain employs TRBV7-9 and TRBJ2-7, with 11 positions matching TRBD1. J gave up 3 bases and V 4 bases, and 8 bases lay outside the gene matches. The CDR3 is 16 amino acids. Germline V gene sequence: CDR1 SEHNR, CDR2 FQNEAQ (reference sequence). Written as DNA, the CDR3 is TGTGCCAGCAGCTCCGGACAGGGGGCTAGGCTCTACGAGCAGTACTTC. Residues: CASSSGQGARLYEQYF. Full variable domain (outside the CDR3, taken from reference TRBV7-9 and TRBJ2-7): DTGVSQNPRHKITKRGQNVTFRCDPISEHNRLYWYRQTLGQGPEFLTYFQNEAQLEKSRLLSDRFSAERPKGSFSTLEIQRTEQGDSAMYLCASSSGQGARLYEQYFGPGTRLTVT.

The chain joins TRBV28 to TRBJ2-7; D gene unclear. Germline CDR1 and CDR2: MDHEN and SYDVKM. Trimming cost V 2 bases and J 6 bases, with 17 bases left between them. The CDR3 covers 15 residues. CDR3 loop: CASSLRSSPPLEQYF. Written as DNA, the CDR3 is TGTGCCAGCAGTTTACGGTCATCACCACCCCTCGAGCAGTACTTC.

This clonotype was counted ten times or more. The chain employs TRBV20-1 and TRBJ2-7; D is possibly TRBD1 (5 bases). The V gene lost 6 bases and the J gene lost 0 bases, with 9 bases spanning the gap. Germline V gene data show CDR1 as DFQATT and CDR2 as SNEGSKA (reference sequence). The CDR3 is 12 residues long. In nucleotides, the CDR3 is TGCAGTGCAAGACAGAGCTCCTACGAGCAGTACTTC. Translated: CSARQSSYEQYF.